This note documents a single TCR beta chain sequence. Its antigen is currently unknown. This record comes from a study of CD8+ T cells in alopecia areata. Study-wide results and caveats: For lesional scalp, especially alopecia totalis/universalis, clonality was higher than in normal scalp. Among patients, TCR sharing was less clear than in mice, a difference possibly due in part to HLA diversity in the patient population. Scalp data also include sequences from resident alphabeta T cells of normal skin.

Isolation of CD4+ and CD8+ T cells from PBMCs was achieved by sorting. CDR3 size: 15 residues. Germline-derived CDR1 and CDR2 are SGHRS and YFSETQ. The V end lost 5 bases, the J end lost 0 bases, and 12 bases lay between the germline ends. As the sequencing template, cDNA was produced by extracting RNA and reverse transcribing it. TCRdb's copy holds only in-frame clones and misses some; the assay was immunoSEQ multiplex PCR. This sample has fewer than 150,000 clones, with roughly 69% found just once. V is TRBV5-1 and J is TRBJ2-1, with D possibly matching TRBD1 (7 bases). The sequencing input was CD4+ T cells sorted from blood. The sequence was obtained from a human donor in good health. The CDR3 bases are TGCGCCAGCAGGACAGGGACTTTCTCCTACAATGAGCAGTTCTTC. Translating it yields CASRTGTFSYNEQFF.